The T cell receptor (beta chain) described here comes from a study of T-cell memory formation after mild COVID-19. Background on the study: TCR clusters were mostly donor specific.

CDR1 is SEHNR, CDR2 FQNEAQ, per germline (reference sequence). V gave up 0 bases and J gave up 6 bases, with 15 bases separating them. CDR3 length: 15 amino acids. To note about this clonotype: The antigen remains undetermined.

Study observations and caveats: Specificity for SARS-CoV-2 was not confirmed among the second-wave clones peaking on day 37.

TCR alpha and TCR beta cDNA libraries carrying sample barcodes and UMIs were produced by 5'RACE using constant-segment primers. One entry per CDR3 protein results from TCRdb running MiXCR on the 5' RACE reads. The repertoire holds some 350,000 distinct CDR3 sequences, with approximately 16% as singletons. Sequenced sample: PBMCs or a T cell subset sorted from them (not recorded which). This chain connects TRBV7-9 to TRBJ2-7; D is possibly TRBD2 (6 bases). This sequence originates from a young man who had mild COVID-19 (a few samples of this study predate the infection). Cell type and time point are not known. The CDR3 sequence is CASSLARGGVSEQYF. In DNA form, the CDR3 reads TGTGCCAGCAGCTTAGCGCGAGGAGGGGTGAGCGAGCAGTACTTC. Filled out from reference TRBV7-9 and TRBJ2-7, the complete variable domain reads DTGVSQNPRHKITKRGQNVTFRCDPISEHNRLYWYRQTLGQGPEFLTYFQNEAQLEKSRLLSDRFSAERPKGSFSTLEIQRTEQGDSAMYLCASSLARGGVSEQYFGPGTRLTVT.